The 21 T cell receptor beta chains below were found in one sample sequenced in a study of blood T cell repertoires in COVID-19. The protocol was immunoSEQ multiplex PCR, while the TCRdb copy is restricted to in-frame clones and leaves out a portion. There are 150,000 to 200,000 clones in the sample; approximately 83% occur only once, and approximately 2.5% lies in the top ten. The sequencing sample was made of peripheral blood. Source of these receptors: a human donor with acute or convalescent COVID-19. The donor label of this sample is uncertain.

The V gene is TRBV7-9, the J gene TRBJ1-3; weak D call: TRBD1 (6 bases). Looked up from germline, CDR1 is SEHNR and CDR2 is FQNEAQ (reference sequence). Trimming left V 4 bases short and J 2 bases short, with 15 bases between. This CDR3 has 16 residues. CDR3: CASSSHQGSAGNTIYF. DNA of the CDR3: TGTGCCAGCAGCTCCCATCAGGGGTCTGCTGGAAACACCATATATTTT.

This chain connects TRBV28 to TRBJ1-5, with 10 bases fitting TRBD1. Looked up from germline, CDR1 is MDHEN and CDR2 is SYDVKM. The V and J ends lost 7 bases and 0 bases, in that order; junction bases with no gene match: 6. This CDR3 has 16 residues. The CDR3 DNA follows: TGTGCCAGCAACCCCCGGGACAGGGGTAGCAATCAGCCCCAGCATTTT. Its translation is CASNPRDRGSNQPQHF.

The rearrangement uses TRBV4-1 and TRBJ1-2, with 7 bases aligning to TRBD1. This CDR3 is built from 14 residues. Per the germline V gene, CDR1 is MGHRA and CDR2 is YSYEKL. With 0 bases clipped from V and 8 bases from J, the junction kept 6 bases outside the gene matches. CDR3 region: CASSQDRGLLGYTF. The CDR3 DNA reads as TGCGCCAGCAGCCAAGATAGGGGGCTGTTGGGCTACACCTTC.

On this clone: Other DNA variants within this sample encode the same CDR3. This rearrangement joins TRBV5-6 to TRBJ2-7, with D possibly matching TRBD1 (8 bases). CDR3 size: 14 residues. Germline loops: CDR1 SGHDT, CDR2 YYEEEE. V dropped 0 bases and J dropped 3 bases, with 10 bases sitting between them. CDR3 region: CASSLDRGGYEQYF. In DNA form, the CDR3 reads TGTGCCAGCAGCTTGGACAGGGGGGGCTACGAGCAGTACTTC.

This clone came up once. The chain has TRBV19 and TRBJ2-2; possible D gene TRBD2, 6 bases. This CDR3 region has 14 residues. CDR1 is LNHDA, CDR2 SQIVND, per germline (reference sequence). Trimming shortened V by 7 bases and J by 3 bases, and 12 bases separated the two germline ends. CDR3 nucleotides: TGTGCCAGTATGGTGGGGACTTACACCGGGGAGCTGTTTTTT. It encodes CASMVGTYTGELFF.

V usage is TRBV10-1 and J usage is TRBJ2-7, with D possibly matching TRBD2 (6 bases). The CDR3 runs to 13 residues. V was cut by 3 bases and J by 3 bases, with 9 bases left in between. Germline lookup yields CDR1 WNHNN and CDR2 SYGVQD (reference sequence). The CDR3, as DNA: TGCGCCAGCAGTGAAGGGACTTACTACGAGCAGTACTTC. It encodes CASSEGTYYEQYF.

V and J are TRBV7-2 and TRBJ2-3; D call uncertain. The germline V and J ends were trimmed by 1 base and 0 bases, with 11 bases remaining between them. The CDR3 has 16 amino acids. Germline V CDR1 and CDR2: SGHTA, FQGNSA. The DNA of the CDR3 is TGTGCCAGCAGCTTAGGCCCTCCAGGAAGCACAGATACGCAGTATTTT. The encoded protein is CASSLGPPGSTDTQYF. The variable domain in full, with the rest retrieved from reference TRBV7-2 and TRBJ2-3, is GAGVSQSPSNKVTEKGKDVELRCDPISGHTALYWYRQSLGQGLEFLIYFQGNSAPDKSGLPSDRFSAERTGGSVSTLTIQRTQQEDSAVYLCASSLGPPGSTDTQYFGPGTRLTVL.

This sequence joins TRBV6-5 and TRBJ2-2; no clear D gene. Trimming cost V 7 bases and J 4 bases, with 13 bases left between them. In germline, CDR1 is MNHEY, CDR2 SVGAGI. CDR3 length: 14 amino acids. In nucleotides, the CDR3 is TGTGCCAGCACCCCGCCCCGGAGCACCGGGGAGCTGTTTTTT. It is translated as CASTPPRSTGELFF.

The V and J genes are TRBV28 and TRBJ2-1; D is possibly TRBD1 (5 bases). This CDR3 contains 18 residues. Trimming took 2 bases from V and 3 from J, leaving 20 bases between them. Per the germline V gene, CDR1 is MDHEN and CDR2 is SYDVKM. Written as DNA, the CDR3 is TGTGCCAGCAGTTTAGGGGCCCTCTGGGCCTCCTACTACAATGAGCAGTTCTTC. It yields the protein CASSLGALWASYYNEQFF.

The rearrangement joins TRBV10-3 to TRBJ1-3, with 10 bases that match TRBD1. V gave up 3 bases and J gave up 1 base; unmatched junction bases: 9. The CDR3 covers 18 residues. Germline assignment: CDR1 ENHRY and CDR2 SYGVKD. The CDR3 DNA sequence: TGTGCCATCAGTGAACAACCGGGACAGGGGTTTTCTGGAAACACCATATATTTT. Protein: CAISEQPGQGFSGNTIYF.

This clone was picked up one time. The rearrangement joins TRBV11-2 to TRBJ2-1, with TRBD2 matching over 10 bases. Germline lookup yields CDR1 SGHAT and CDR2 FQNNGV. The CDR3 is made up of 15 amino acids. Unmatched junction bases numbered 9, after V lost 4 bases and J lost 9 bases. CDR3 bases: TGTGCCAGCAGCTCAACAGCGGGAGGGCCGGTTGAGCAGTTCTTC. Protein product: CASSSTAGGPVEQFF. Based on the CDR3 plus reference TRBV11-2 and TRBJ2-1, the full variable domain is EAGVAQSPRYKIIEKRQSVAFWCNPISGHATLYWYQQILGQGPKLLIQFQNNGVVDDSQLPKDRFSAERLKGVDSTLKIQPAKLEDSAVYLCASSSTAGGPVEQFFGPGTRLTVL.

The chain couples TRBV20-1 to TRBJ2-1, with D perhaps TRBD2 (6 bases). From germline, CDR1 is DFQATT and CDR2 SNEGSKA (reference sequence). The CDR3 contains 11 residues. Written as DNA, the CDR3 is TGCAGCCCTCTGTCGCCGGGAGCCCAGTTCTTC. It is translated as CSPLSPGAQFF.

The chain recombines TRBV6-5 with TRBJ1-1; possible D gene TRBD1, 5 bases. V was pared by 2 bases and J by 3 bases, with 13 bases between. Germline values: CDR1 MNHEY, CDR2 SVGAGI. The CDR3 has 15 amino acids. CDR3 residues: CASSYMGRGYTEAFF. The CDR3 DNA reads TGTGCCAGCAGTTACATGGGAAGGGGCTACACTGAAGCTTTCTTT.

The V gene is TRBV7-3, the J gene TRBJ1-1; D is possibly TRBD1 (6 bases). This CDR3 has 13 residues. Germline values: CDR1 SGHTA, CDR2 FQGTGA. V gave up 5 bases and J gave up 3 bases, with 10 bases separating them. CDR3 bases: TGTGCCAGCAGCCAAAACAGGGACACTGAAGCTTTCTTT. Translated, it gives CASSQNRDTEAFF.

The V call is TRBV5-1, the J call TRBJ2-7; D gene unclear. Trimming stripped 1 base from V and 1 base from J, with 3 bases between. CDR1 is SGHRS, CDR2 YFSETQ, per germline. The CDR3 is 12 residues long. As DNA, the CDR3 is TGCGCCAGCAGCTTGCCATCCTACGAGCAGTACTTC. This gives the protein CASSLPSYEQYF.

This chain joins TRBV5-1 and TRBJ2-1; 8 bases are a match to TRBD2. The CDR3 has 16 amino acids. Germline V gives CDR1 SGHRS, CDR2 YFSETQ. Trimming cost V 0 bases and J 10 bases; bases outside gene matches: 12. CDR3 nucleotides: TGCGCCAGCAGCTTGGTGTCTAGCGGGCTTGGAGTGGAGCAGTTCTTC. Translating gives CASSLVSSGLGVEQFF.

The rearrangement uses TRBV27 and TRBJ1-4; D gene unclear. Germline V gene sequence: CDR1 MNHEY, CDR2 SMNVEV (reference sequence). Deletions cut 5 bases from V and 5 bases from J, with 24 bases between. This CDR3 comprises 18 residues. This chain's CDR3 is CASSPRPQSRVANEKLFF. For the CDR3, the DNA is TGTGCCAGCAGTCCTAGGCCCCAATCCAGAGTAGCCAATGAAAAACTGTTTTTT.

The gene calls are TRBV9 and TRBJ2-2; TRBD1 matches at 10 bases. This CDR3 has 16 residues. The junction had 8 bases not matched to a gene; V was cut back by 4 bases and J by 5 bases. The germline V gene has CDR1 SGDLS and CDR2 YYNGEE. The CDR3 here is CASSPTDRGGTGELFF. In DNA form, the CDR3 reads TGTGCCAGCAGCCCTACGGACAGGGGGGGGACCGGGGAGCTGTTTTTT.

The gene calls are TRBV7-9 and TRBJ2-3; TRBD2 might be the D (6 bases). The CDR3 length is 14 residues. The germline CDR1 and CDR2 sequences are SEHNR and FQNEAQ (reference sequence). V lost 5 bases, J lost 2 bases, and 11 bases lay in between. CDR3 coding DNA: TGTGCCAGCAGCCATAGCGGATACACAGATACGCAGTATTTT. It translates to CASSHSGYTDTQYF.

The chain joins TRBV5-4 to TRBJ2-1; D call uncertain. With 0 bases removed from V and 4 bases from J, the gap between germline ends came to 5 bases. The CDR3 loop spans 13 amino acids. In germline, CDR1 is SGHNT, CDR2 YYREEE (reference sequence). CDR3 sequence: CASSLDQYNEQFF. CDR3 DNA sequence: TGTGCCAGCAGCTTGGACCAGTACAATGAGCAGTTCTTC.

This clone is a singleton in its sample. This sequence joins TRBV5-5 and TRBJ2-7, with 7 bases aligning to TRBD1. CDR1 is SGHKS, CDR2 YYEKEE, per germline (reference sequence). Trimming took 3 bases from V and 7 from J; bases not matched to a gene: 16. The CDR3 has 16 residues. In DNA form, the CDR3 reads TGTGCCAGCAGCTCATCCGCCTGGCGACAGGGTGAGGAGCAGTACTTC. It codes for CASSSSAWRQGEEQYF.